The text below deals with one T cell receptor beta chain. Its antigen is unknown. Its ends do not fully match the called genes, so a read error is possible. CDR3 size: 13 residues. Germline V CDR1 and CDR2: MNHEY, SMNVEV (reference sequence). The entry originates in a study of blood T cells in healthy people across ages. Study outcomes and limitations: Diversity was higher, and naive CD4+ cells more numerous, in long-lived donors than in aged donors.

A second PCR of 7 to 11 cycles used a sample-barcoded 5' primer and a J-beta primer mix. TCRdb fed the 5' RACE reads into MiXCR, producing one record per CDR3 protein. The table lists about 760,000 distinct CDR3 sequences, 56% of them singletons. The sample taken for sequencing was blood. The clonotype was recovered from a man aged 40-55 years in good health. The rearrangement joins TRBV27 to TRBJ2-5; D is possibly TRBD2 (5 bases). The CDR3 DNA reads as TGTGCCAGCAGTGTATCGAGGGTTAATGAGCAGTACTTC. This codes for CASSVSRVNEQYF.